The 10 T cell receptor beta chains presented below share a single source sample, sequenced in a study of response to subunit inactivated influenza vaccine. TCRdb re-called the RT-PCR reads through MiXCR, storing one row per CDR3 protein. The data contain roughly 570,000 distinct CDR3 sequences, around 15% of them singletons. The specimen was PBMCs from blood, collected roughly 13 days after vaccination. The origin of the receptors is a man over 45 who received an inactivated influenza vaccine.

The J gene is TRBJ2-3, the V gene TRBV6-5; D is unclear. This CDR3 is built from 16 residues. The V end lost 4 bases, the J end lost 6 bases, and 20 bases lay between the germline ends. CDR1 is MNHEY and CDR2 is SVGAGI in the germline V gene. The CDR3 DNA reads as TGTGCCAGCAGTTCATTCCGGTGGGCAGGAGCCGATACGCAGTATTTT. Translation: CASSSFRWAGADTQYF.

This chain joins TRBV7-9 and TRBJ1-1; tentative D call: TRBD1 (5 bases). V was trimmed by 1 base and J by 1 base, leaving 13 bases between them. The length of the CDR3 is 16 residues. CDR1 and CDR2 from the germline V gene are SEHNR and FQNEAQ (reference sequence). Here the CDR3 reads CASSLGGPISNTEAFF. The CDR3 DNA is TGTGCCAGCAGCTTAGGGGGACCGATCTCGAACACTGAAGCTTTCTTT.

Many counts were recorded for this clonotype. The chain recombines TRBV7-2 with TRBJ1-1; D is possibly TRBD1 (6 bases). This CDR3 is built from 14 residues. Germline V gene data show CDR1 as SGHTA and CDR2 as FQGNSA. The ends were cut back, 7 bases at V and 4 bases at J, with 16 bases in the middle. CDR3 sequence (DNA): TGTGCCAGCAAACAGACAGGTCTCGCCACTGAAGCTTTCTTT. Its translation is CASKQTGLATEAFF.

The table lists this clonotype with a few counts. V usage is TRBV15 and J usage is TRBJ2-7; 8 nucleotides align to TRBD2. Per the germline V gene, CDR1 is LNHNV and CDR2 is YYDKDF (reference sequence). Trimming cost V 0 bases and J 5 bases; bases outside gene matches: 9. This CDR3 is 16 amino acids long. DNA for the CDR3: TGTGCCACCAGCAGAGATAAGAAGCGGGGGACCAACGAGCAGTACTTC. This sequence encodes CATSRDKKRGTNEQYF.

This clonotype was recorded at least ten times. This chain uses TRBV3-1 with TRBJ1-1; the D gene is possibly TRBD1 (5 bases). The CDR3 length is 13 residues. Germline lookup yields CDR1 LGHDT and CDR2 YNNKEL (reference sequence). Trimming left V 2 bases short and J 7 bases short, with 11 bases between. CDR3: CASSQMGLSEAFF. The CDR3 DNA follows: TGTGCCAGCAGCCAAATGGGACTAAGTGAAGCTTTCTTT.

There are a few counts of this clonotype. The rearrangement joins TRBV30 to TRBJ1-1, with 8 bases matching TRBD1. With V trimmed by 5 bases and J by 1 base, 9 bases remained unmatched. The CDR3 has 15 amino acids. The germline V gene has CDR1 GTSNPN and CDR2 SVGIG (reference sequence). The CDR3 nucleotides read TGTGCCTGGGGGGGGTTCCAGGGGGCGAACACTGAAGCTTTCTTT. This translates into CAWGGFQGANTEAFF.

This clonotype was found a few times. The V gene is TRBV5-8, the J gene TRBJ1-1, with D tentatively TRBD1 (5 bases). The V and J ends lost 1 base and 1 base respectively, with 11 bases between them. From germline, CDR1 is SGHTS and CDR2 YDEGEE. The CDR3 runs 15 residues. The CDR3 loop reads CASSLTWTPNTEAFF. Here the CDR3 DNA reads TGTGCCAGCAGCTTGACGTGGACACCGAACACTGAAGCTTTCTTT.

The CDR3 DNA is TGTGCCAGCAGCTTAGAACAGCCGAGAGCGAACACCGGGGAGCTGTTTTTT. It is translated as CASSLEQPRANTGELFF. This chain joins TRBV7-6 and TRBJ2-2; unclear D gene. Deletions cut 1 base from V and 0 bases from J, with 12 bases between. The CDR3 loop spans 17 amino acids. The germline CDR1 and CDR2 sequences are SGHVS and FNYEAQ.

This clonotype was counted ten times or more. The V call is TRBV7-2, the J call TRBJ2-1; D uncertain. CDR3 length equals 12 residues. The V end lost 5 bases, the J end lost 5 bases, and 7 bases lay between the germline ends. Germline CDR1 and CDR2: SGHTA and FQGNSA. This chain's CDR3 is CASSRRDNEQFF. CDR3 nucleotide sequence: TGTGCCAGCAGCAGACGGGACAATGAGCAGTTCTTC.

The sample holds many counts of this clonotype. The V gene is TRBV12-3 or TRBV12-4, the J gene TRBJ2-2, with TRBD1 identical over 7 bases. With V trimmed by 4 bases and J by 1 base, 3 bases remained unmatched. The CDR3 is 15 residues long. The CDR3 sequence is CASSWDRRNTGELFF. Written as DNA, the CDR3 is TGTGCCAGCAGTTGGGACAGAAGGAACACCGGGGAGCTGTTTTTT.